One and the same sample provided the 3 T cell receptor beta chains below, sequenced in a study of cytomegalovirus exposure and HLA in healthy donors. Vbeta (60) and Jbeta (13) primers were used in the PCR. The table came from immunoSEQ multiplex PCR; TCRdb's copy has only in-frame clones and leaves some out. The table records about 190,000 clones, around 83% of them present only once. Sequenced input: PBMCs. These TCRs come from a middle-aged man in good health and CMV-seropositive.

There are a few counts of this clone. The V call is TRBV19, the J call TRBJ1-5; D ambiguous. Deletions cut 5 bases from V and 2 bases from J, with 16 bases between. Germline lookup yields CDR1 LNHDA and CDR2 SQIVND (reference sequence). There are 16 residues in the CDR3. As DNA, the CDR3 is TGTGCCAGTAGTGCCTCGGCGGGAAACGGCAATCAGCCCCAGCATTTT. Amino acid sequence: CASSASAGNGNQPQHF.

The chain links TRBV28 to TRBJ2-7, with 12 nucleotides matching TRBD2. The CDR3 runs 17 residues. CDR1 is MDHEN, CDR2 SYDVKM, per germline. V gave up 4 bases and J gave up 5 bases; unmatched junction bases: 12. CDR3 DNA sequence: TGTGCCAGCAGTTCCCCGGGACTAGCGGGCGGTCGCAACGAGCAGTACTTC. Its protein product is CASSSPGLAGGRNEQYF.

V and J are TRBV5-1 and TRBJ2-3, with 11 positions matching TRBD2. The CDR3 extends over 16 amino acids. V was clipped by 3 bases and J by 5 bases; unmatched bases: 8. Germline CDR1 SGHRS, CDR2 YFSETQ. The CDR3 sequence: CASSSLAGVEKDTQYF. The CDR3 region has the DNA TGCGCCAGCAGCTCACTAGCGGGAGTTGAGAAAGATACGCAGTATTTT.